Included here is one TCR beta chain sequence, with context. The sample originates from a study of blood T cell repertoires in COVID-19. Study-wide background: T cells, B-cell-depleted T cells, or PBMCs supplied cDNA or gDNA.

CDR1 is SGHNT, CDR2 YYREEE, per germline (reference sequence). The junction had 7 bases not matched to a gene; V was cut back by 4 bases and J by 4 bases. The CDR3 runs 15 residues. As originally analysed: Estimated nucleated cell counts came from reference gene primer amplification. Clones were read by immunoSEQ multiplex PCR, and TCRdb kept only the in-frame ones, dropping some. V and J calls and clone size are those listed in that table; D and trimming were worked out from the DNA. Of 85,000 to 130,000 clones listed, around nine tenths are singletons. The chain combines TRBV5-4 with TRBJ2-2; TRBD2 matches at 7 bases. The specimen sequenced was peripheral blood. This TCR derives from a human donor in a cohort sampled during active COVID-19. Here the CDR3 DNA reads TGTGCCAGCAGCATCGGACTAGTTTCCACCGGGGAGCTGTTTTTT. Amino acids: CASSIGLVSTGELFF.